This T cell receptor beta chain was sequenced for a study of T-cell reconstitution after alpha-beta-depleted transplantation in children. The TCRbeta library incorporated unique molecular identifiers. TCRdb redid the calling of the PCR reads with MiXCR, one entry per CDR3 protein. Of 400,000 to 550,000 distinct CDR3 sequences in the sample, under 12% were seen once. Broader study findings: About two months after transplant, alpha-beta T cells reportedly came from several hundred expanded graft clones.

This clonotype has at least ten counts. As yet, its antigen is unknown. Germline V lookup: CDR1 MNHEY, CDR2 SVGAGI. V gave up 3 bases and J gave up 3 bases, with 11 bases separating them. This CDR3 comprises 14 residues. The rearrangement joins TRBV6-5 to TRBJ1-2; D remains ambiguous. The sequence was obtained from a child aged 2 to 10 with inherited bone marrow failure, due to receive a stem cell transplant. Sequences were derived from PBMCs, sampled before TCRalphabeta/CD19-depleted stem cell transplant. The CDR3 loop reads CASSYNGADYGYTF. CDR3 coding DNA: TGTGCCAGCAGTTATAACGGTGCAGACTATGGCTACACCTTC.